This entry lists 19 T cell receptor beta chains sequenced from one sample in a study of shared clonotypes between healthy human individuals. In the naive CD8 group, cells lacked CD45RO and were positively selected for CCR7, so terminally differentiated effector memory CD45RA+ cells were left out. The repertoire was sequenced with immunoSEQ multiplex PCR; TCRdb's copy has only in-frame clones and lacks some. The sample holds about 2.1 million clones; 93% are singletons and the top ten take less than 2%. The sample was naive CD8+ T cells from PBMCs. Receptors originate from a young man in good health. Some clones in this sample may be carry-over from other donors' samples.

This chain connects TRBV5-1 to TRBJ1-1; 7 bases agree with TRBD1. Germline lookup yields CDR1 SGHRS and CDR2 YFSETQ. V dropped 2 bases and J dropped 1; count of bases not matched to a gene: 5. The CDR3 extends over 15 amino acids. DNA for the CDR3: TGCGCCAGCAGCTTTGCTCAGGGGGGGAACACTGAAGCTTTCTTT. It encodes CASSFAQGGNTEAFF.

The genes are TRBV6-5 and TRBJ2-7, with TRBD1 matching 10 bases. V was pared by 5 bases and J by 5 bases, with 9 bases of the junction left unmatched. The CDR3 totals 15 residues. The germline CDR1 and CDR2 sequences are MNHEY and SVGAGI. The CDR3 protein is CASSPQGQGRDEQYF. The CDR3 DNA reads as TGTGCCAGCAGTCCCCAGGGACAGGGGAGGGACGAGCAGTACTTC.

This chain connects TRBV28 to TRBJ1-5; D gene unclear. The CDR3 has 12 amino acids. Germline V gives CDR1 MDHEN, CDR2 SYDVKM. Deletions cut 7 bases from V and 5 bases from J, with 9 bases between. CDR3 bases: TGTGCCAGCAAGGGATGGGATCAGCCCCAGCATTTT. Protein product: CASKGWDQPQHF.

The CDR3 region has the DNA TGTGCCAGCAGCTTAGGGCGGAACCTCTATGGCTACACCTTC. It yields the protein CASSLGRNLYGYTF. The V and J genes are TRBV11-1 and TRBJ1-2, with D unresolved. The CDR3 runs to 14 residues. Germline values: CDR1 SGHAT, CDR2 FQDESV (reference sequence). Between the trimmed V and J ends, which lost 1 base and 4 bases, there was a span of 10 bases.

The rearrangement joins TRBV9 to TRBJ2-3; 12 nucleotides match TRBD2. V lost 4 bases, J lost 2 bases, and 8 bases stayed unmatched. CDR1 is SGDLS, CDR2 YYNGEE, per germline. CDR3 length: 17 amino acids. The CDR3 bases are TGTGCCAGCAGCCTCCGACTAGCGGGAGAGTACACAGATACGCAGTATTTT. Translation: CASSLRLAGEYTDTQYF.

CDR3 DNA sequence: TGTGCCAGCACCCAGGACAGGCTCTCCCAAGAGACCCAGTACTTC. It translates to CASTQDRLSQETQYF. The rearrangement uses TRBV27 and TRBJ2-5, with 7 positions matching TRBD1. The J segment lost 1 base and the V segment lost 7 bases, leaving 9 bases of the junction unmatched. The CDR3 consists of 15 residues. The germline gives CDR1 MNHEY, CDR2 SMNVEV (reference sequence).

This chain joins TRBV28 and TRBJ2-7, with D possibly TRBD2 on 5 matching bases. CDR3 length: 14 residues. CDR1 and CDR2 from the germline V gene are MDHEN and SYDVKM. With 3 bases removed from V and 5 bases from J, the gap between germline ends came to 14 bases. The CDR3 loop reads CASSFAPGYDEQYF. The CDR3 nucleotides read TGTGCCAGCAGTTTTGCCCCGGGGTACGACGAGCAGTACTTC.

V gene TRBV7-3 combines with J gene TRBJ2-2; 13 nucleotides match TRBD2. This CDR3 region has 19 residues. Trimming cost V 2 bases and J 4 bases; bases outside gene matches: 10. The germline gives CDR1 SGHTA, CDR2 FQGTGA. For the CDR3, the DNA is TGTGCCAGCAGCTTACGGACTAGCGGGAGAGGTTTGTTCACCGGGGAGCTGTTTTTT. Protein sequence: CASSLRTSGRGLFTGELFF.

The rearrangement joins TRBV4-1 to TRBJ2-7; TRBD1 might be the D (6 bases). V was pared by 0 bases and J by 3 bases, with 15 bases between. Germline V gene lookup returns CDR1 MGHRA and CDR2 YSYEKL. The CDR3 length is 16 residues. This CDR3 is CASSQEGRGTNYEQYF. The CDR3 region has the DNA TGCGCCAGCAGCCAAGAAGGCAGGGGCACCAACTACGAGCAGTACTTC.

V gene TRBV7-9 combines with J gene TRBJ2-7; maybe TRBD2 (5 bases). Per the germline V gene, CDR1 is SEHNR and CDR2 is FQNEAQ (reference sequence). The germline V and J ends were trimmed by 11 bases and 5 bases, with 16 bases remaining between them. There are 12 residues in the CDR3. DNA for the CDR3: TGTGCCGCCGGTCGGGGTTCCCACGAGCAGTACTTC. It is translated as CAAGRGSHEQYF.

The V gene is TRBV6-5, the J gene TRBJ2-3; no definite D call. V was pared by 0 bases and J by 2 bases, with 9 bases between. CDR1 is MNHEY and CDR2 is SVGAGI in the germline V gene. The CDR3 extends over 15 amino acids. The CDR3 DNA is TGTGCCAGCAGTTACTCGCCGGCCTACACAGATACGCAGTATTTT. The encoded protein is CASSYSPAYTDTQYF.

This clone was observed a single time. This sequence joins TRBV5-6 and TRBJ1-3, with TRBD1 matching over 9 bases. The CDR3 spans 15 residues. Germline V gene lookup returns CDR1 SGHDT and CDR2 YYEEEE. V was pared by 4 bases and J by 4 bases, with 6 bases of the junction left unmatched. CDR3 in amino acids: CASSAGTGSGNTIYF. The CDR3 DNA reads TGTGCCAGCAGCGCAGGGACAGGGTCAGGAAACACCATATATTTT. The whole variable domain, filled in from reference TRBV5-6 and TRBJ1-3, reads DAGVTQSPTHLIKTRGQQVTLRCSPKSGHDTVSWYQQALGQGPQFIFQYYEEEERQRGNFPDRFSGHQFPNYSSELNVNALLLGDSALYLCASSAGTGSGNTIYFGEGSWLTVV.

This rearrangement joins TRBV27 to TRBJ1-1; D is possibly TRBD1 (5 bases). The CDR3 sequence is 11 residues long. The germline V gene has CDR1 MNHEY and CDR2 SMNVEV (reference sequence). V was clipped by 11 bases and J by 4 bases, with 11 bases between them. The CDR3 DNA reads TGTGCCGTGGGGGATCTCACTGAAGCTTTCTTT. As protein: CAVGDLTEAFF.

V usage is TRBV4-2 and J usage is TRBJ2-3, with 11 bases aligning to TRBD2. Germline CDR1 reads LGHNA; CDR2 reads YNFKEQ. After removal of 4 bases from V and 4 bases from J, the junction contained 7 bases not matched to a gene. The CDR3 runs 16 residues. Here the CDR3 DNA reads TGTGCCAGCAGCCCCCAACTAGCGGGAGAGTCAGATACGCAGTATTTT. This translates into CASSPQLAGESDTQYF.

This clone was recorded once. Here the CDR3 DNA reads TGTGCCAGCAGACAAATGGGGGCAGGGGGCCTCGGGAGCACAGATACGCAGTATTTT. The encoded protein is CASRQMGAGGLGSTDTQYF. The chain links TRBV27 to TRBJ2-3; TRBD1 agrees at 8 bases. V shed 6 bases, J shed 0 bases, and the junction held 17 bases outside the gene matches. CDR1 MNHEY and CDR2 SMNVEV come from the germline V gene (reference sequence). CDR3 length equals 19 residues.

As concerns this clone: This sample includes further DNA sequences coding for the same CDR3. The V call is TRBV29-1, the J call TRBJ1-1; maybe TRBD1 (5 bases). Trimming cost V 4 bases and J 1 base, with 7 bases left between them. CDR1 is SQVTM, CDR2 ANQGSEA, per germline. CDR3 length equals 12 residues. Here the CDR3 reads CSVAGTNTEAFF. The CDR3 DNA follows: TGCAGCGTTGCAGGGACGAACACTGAAGCTTTCTTT.

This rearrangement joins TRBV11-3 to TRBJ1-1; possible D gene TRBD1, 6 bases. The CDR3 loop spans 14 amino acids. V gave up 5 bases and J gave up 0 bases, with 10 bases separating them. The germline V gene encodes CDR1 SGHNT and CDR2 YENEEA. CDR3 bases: TGTGCCAGCAGCAAGGACAGTCTGAACACTGAAGCTTTCTTT. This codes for CASSKDSLNTEAFF.

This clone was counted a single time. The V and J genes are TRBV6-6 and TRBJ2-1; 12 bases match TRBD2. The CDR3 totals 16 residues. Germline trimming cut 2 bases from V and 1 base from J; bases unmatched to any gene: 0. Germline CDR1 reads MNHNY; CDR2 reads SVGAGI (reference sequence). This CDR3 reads CASSYLAGGSYNEQFF. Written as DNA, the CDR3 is TGTGCCAGCAGTTACCTAGCGGGAGGGTCCTACAATGAGCAGTTCTTC.

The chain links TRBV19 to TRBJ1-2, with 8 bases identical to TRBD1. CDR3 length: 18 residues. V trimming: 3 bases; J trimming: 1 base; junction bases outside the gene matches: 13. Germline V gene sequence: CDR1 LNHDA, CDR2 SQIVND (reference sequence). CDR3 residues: CASSIRGLRDRINYGYTF. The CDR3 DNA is TGTGCCAGTAGTATTAGGGGACTCCGGGACAGGATTAACTATGGCTACACCTTC.